The following is a T cell receptor (beta chain) sequence with its context. The germline gives CDR1 SGHTA, CDR2 FQGNSA. The V and J ends lost 5 bases and 0 bases respectively, with 20 bases between them. This CDR3 has 18 residues. The DNA input per sorted-subset replicate PCR was 200 ng, corresponding to around 28,000 T cell genomes. Some clones are missing from TCRdb's copy, which holds only in-frame ones; the method was immunoSEQ multiplex PCR. The repertoire holds over 400,000 clones, with about 96% as singletons. The data are from a study of shared clonotypes between healthy human individuals. This clonotype originated in a woman aged 25 to 39 in good health. The sequencing sample was made of naive CD4+ T cells sorted from blood. Noted subset: CD45RA+ positively selected. The V and J genes are TRBV7-2 and TRBJ2-4; D gene unclear. The CDR3 reads CASSPVGLGALAKNIQYF. For the CDR3, the DNA is TGTGCCAGCAGCCCCGTCGGCCTAGGTGCCCTAGCCAAAAACATTCAGTACTTC.